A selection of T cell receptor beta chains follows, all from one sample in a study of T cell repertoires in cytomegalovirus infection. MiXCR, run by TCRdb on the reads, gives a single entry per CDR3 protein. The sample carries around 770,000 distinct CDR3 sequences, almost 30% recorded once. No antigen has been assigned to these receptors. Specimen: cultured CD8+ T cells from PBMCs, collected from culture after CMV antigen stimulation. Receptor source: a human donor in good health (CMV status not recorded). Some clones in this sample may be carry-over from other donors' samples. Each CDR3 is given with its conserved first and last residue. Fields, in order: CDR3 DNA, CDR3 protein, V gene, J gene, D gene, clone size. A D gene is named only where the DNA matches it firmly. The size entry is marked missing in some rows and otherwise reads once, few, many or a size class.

TGCGCCAGCAGCCAAGGGCCCTCCGCCGGGGAGCTGTTTTTT	CASSQGPSAGELFF	TRBV4-1	TRBJ2-2	NA	NA
TGTGCCAGCACCTGGAGGCACGCCGAAAAACTGTTTTTT	CASTWRHAEKLFF	TRBV27	TRBJ1-4	NA	NA
TGTGCCAGCAGCCAGCTACGTGATTTACGTGGAAACACCATATATTTT	CASSQLRDLRGNTIYF	TRBV6-2/TRBV6-3	TRBJ1-3	NA	NA
TGTGCCAGCAGTGACGGGCAGGGGATCCACGAGCAGTACTTC	CASSDGQGIHEQYF	TRBV2	TRBJ2-7	NA	few
TGTGCCAGCAGCCAAAAAGCGGCCTCCTACAATGAGCAGTTCTTC	CASSQKAASYNEQFF	TRBV3-1	TRBJ2-1	NA	few
TGTGCCAGCAGTGGTGAGACGGACAGATTTACTGAAGCTTTCTTT	CASSGETDRFTEAFF	TRBV6-6	TRBJ1-1	NA	NA
TGTGCCAGCAGTTTATCCCTCGGTTGGTACGAGCAGTACTTC	CASSLSLGWYEQYF	TRBV27	TRBJ2-7	NA	NA
TGTGCCAGCACCTCCCTTTCCGGGACGGCTTATAATGAGCAGTTCTTC	CASTSLSGTAYNEQFF	TRBV12-3/TRBV12-4	TRBJ2-1	NA	few
TGTGCCAGCAGTTACTCCCAGAACCTAGCGGGGGGTTACAATGAGCAGTTCTTC	CASSYSQNLAGGYNEQFF	TRBV6-2/TRBV6-3	TRBJ2-1	TRBD2	NA
TGTGCCAGCAGTTTGGGGCTAGCGGGGGGCCCTAGCACAGATACGCAGTATTTT	CASSLGLAGGPSTDTQYF	TRBV6-5	TRBJ2-3	TRBD2	medium-sized
TGTGCCAGCAGCTTAGAGGACGAGCCGGGGCCTACAACGTTGAAGACCCAGTACTTC	CASSLEDEPGPTTLKTQYF	TRBV7-9	TRBJ2-5	NA	few
TGTGCCAGCAGCTCACCCGACAGCCAATATAATTCACCCCTCCACTTT	CASSSPDSQYNSPLHF	TRBV7-9	TRBJ1-6	NA	NA
TGTGCCAGCAGTGAACTTGGGCAGTACTTC	CASSELGQYF	TRBV6-1	TRBJ2-7	NA	NA
TGTGCCAGCAGTTTTGGCTGGGGCACTGAAGCTTTCTTT	CASSFGWGTEAFF	TRBV12-3/TRBV12-4	TRBJ1-1	NA	many
TGTGCCAGTAGTATAGGGTTTGCGGGGGGCTGGTTCACTGAAGCTTTCTTT	CASSIGFAGGWFTEAFF	TRBV19	TRBJ1-1	NA	few
TGTGCCAGCAGCTTAGCGGGTGTCTACACGACCACTGAAGCTTTCTTT	CASSLAGVYTTTEAFF	TRBV7-8	TRBJ1-1	NA	few
TGCGCCAGCAGCCAACCGGACAGCTCTCGCTACACCTTC	CASSQPDSSRYTF	TRBV4-1	TRBJ1-2	NA	few
TGCGCCAGCAGTGAGCCGGACAGTGCAACTAATGAAAAACTGTTTTTT	CASSEPDSATNEKLFF	TRBV10-2	TRBJ1-4	NA	few
TGTGCCAGCAGCCCTCACGTGGGGGACAGGGGCACAAATCAGCCCCAGCATTTT	CASSPHVGDRGTNQPQHF	TRBV7-2	TRBJ1-5	TRBD1	few
TGTGCCAGCGGAAGGGGTTCCAGCTTCCACACTGAAGCTTTCTTT	CASGRGSSFHTEAFF	TRBV6-1	TRBJ1-1	NA	NA
TGTGCCAGCAGTCCGGAACTAGCGGGGGTGGAGACCCAGTACTTC	CASSPELAGVETQYF	TRBV12-3/TRBV12-4	TRBJ2-5	TRBD2	few
TGTGCCAGCAGCTTAAAGCCCACGGGGAGCTCCTACAATGAGCAGTTCTTC	CASSLKPTGSSYNEQFF	TRBV7-2	TRBJ2-1	NA	many
TGCAGTGCTAGGGCCATTGGCAATGAGCAGTTCTTC	CSARAIGNEQFF	TRBV20-1	TRBJ2-1	NA	NA
TGTGCCAGTAGTATCGATACAGGGGATAGCAATCAGCCCCAGCATTTT	CASSIDTGDSNQPQHF	TRBV19	TRBJ1-5	TRBD1	NA
TGTGCCAGCAGCCAAGGTTACAGGGGCGGGGAGCTGTTTTTT	CASSQGYRGGELFF	TRBV4-1	TRBJ2-2	TRBD1	NA
TGTGCCAGCAGCCCCCGGACAGGGCTGAACACTGAAGCTTTCTTT	CASSPRTGLNTEAFF	TRBV27	TRBJ1-1	TRBD1	many
TGTGCCAGCAGCCCGCCGGGACAGGCAAATTCACCCCTCCACTTT	CASSPPGQANSPLHF	TRBV7-9	TRBJ1-6	TRBD1	NA
TGCGCCAGCAGCCAAACCCCTCAGGCTGGGAATGGCTACACCTTC	CASSQTPQAGNGYTF	TRBV4-3	TRBJ1-2	NA	few
TGTGCCAGCAGTCTCGTGGGGGAGGGTTACGAGCAGTACTTC	CASSLVGEGYEQYF	TRBV7-9	TRBJ2-7	TRBD2	few
TGTGCCAGTACGATATTTGGTGCAGGGATGACCAATTCACCCCTCCACTTT	CASTIFGAGMTNSPLHF	TRBV19	TRBJ1-6	NA	few
TGTGCCAGCAGTTTTGGACAGGGAGCTTTCTTT	CASSFGQGAFF	TRBV12-3/TRBV12-4	TRBJ1-1	TRBD1	few
TGTGCCAGCAACAGAGACCGCCAGAACACCGGGGAGCTGTTTTTT	CASNRDRQNTGELFF	TRBV6-6	TRBJ2-2	NA	few
TGTGCCAGCAGAGACAGCTTCAGGGCCATCAACACTGAAGCTTTCTTT	CASRDSFRAINTEAFF	TRBV6-2/TRBV6-3	TRBJ1-1	NA	NA
TGTGCCAGCAGCGGGGGGGTCCATAATTCACCCCTCCACTTT	CASSGGVHNSPLHF	TRBV7-6	TRBJ1-6	NA	few
TGTGCCAGCAGCTTAGCGAGGGGGCCGAACAATGAGCAGTTCTTC	CASSLARGPNNEQFF	TRBV7-6	TRBJ2-1	TRBD1	few
TGTGCCAGCAAGGAGGTTCCGGGGGAGGAGACCCAGTACTTC	CASKEVPGEETQYF	TRBV6-5	TRBJ2-5	NA	few
TGCAGTGCTGGCACCGGACAGCCGGCCTACGAGCAGTACTTC	CSAGTGQPAYEQYF	TRBV20-1	TRBJ2-7	NA	NA
TGTGCCAGCCTAGAACGGGGGGGCCTCAATGAGCAGTTCTTC	CASLERGGLNEQFF	TRBV7-6	TRBJ2-1	TRBD2	NA
TGTGCCAGCAGTCTGCTGGGACTCACCGGCTCTGGGGCCAACGTCCTGACTTTC	CASSLLGLTGSGANVLTF	TRBV12-3/TRBV12-4	TRBJ2-6	NA	many
TGCGCCAGCAGCCAAGGGGGACAGGGGGCCTCAAACACCGGGGAGCTGTTTTTT	CASSQGGQGASNTGELFF	TRBV4-1	TRBJ2-2	TRBD1	NA
TGTGCCAGCAGCTTAGTCTCAGACGGCACCGGGGAGCTGTTTTTT	CASSLVSDGTGELFF	TRBV11-2	TRBJ2-2	NA	few